The 30 T cell receptor beta chains below come from one sample, sequenced in a study of blood T cell repertoires in COVID-19. Method: immunoSEQ multiplex PCR; TCRdb's copy keeps in-frame clones and lacks some. Of 200,000 to 250,000 clones listed, about 80% are singletons. The sample was PBMCs or T cells enriched from blood (not recorded which). The receptor set was obtained from a middle-aged woman with acute COVID-19.

The chain is built from TRBV7-9 and TRBJ1-2; 7 bases line up with TRBD1. Germline CDR1 and CDR2: SEHNR and FQNEAQ (reference sequence). The length of the CDR3 is 15 residues. Losses at the gene ends were 5 bases for V and 8 bases for J; bases not matched to a gene: 14. This chain's CDR3 is CASSPPPGGPRGYTF. CDR3 in DNA: TGTGCCAGCAGCCCCCCGCCAGGGGGACCGAGGGGCTACACCTTC.

This chain connects TRBV30 to TRBJ1-1; D call uncertain. CDR3 length equals 13 residues. The germline V gene has CDR1 GTSNPN and CDR2 SVGIG (reference sequence). V dropped 4 bases and J dropped 1 base, with 10 bases sitting between them. CDR3 DNA sequence: TGTGCCTGGACCCGGGAACCGAACACTGAAGCTTTCTTT. This translates into CAWTREPNTEAFF.

V and J are TRBV5-1 and TRBJ2-1; 9 nucleotides match TRBD1. CDR1 is SGHRS and CDR2 is YFSETQ in the germline V gene. Losses at the gene ends were 1 base for V and 7 bases for J; bases not matched to a gene: 6. The CDR3 length is 15 residues. CDR3 residues: CASSLRTGAANEQFF. The CDR3 nucleotides read TGCGCCAGCAGCTTGAGGACAGGGGCCGCAAATGAGCAGTTCTTC.

This clone was counted between two and nine times. CDR3 amino acids: CASSLGTSRITALGEQYF. In DNA, the CDR3 is TGTGCCAGCAGCTTGGGAACTAGCAGAATAACTGCCCTTGGCGAGCAGTACTTC. The J gene is TRBJ2-7, the V gene TRBV5-4, with TRBD2 as a possible D gene (6 bases). This CDR3 is built from 18 residues. CDR1 and CDR2 from the germline V gene are SGHNT and YYREEE (reference sequence). Trimming shortened V by 0 bases and J by 6 bases, and 25 bases separated the two germline ends. Full variable domain (missing parts from reference TRBV5-4 and TRBJ2-7): ETGVTQSPTHLIKTRGQQVTLRCSSQSGHNTVSWYQQALGQGPQFIFQYYREEENGRGNFPPRFSGLQFPNYSSELNVNALELDDSALYLCASSLGTSRITALGEQYFGPGTRLTVT.

V is TRBV19 and J is TRBJ1-2; 9 nucleotides align to TRBD1. Germline V gene data show CDR1 as LNHDA and CDR2 as SQIVND (reference sequence). This CDR3 is 14 amino acids long. The trim removed 6 bases at V and 7 bases at J, leaving 9 bases unmatched. The CDR3 loop is CASRPRTGEGGYTF. CDR3 nucleotides: TGTGCCAGTAGACCCCGGACAGGGGAAGGTGGCTACACCTTC.

The chain uses TRBV3-1 (or the pseudogene TRBV3-2) and TRBJ1-6; tentatively, D is TRBD1 (5 bases). The CDR3 consists of 15 residues. The V and J ends lost 4 bases and 9 bases respectively, with 16 bases between them. CDR1 is LGHDT, CDR2 YNNKEL, per germline (reference sequence). This CDR3 reads CASSPGVGPGSPLHF. The DNA for the CDR3 is TGTGCCAGCAGCCCGGGGGTGGGGCCGGGTTCACCCCTCCACTTT.

The V gene is TRBV5-1, the J gene TRBJ1-2; the D gene is possibly TRBD1 (5 bases). Germline values: CDR1 SGHRS, CDR2 YFSETQ. Trimming stripped 4 bases from V and 1 base from J, with 17 bases between. The CDR3 runs to 16 residues. The CDR3: CASSVSGQGGNYGYTF. In nucleotides, the CDR3 is TGCGCCAGCAGCGTGTCCGGGCAGGGAGGTAACTATGGCTACACCTTC.

The chain carries TRBV9 and TRBJ2-2, with 9 positions matching TRBD2. The CDR3 contains 14 residues. Germline trimming cut 4 bases from V and 6 bases from J; bases unmatched to any gene: 4. Germline values: CDR1 SGDLS, CDR2 YYNGEE. The DNA for the CDR3 is TGTGCCAGCAGCATTAGCGGGAGTTCCGGGGAGCTGTTTTTT. This translates into CASSISGSSGELFF.

The chain is built from TRBV3-1 (or the pseudogene TRBV3-2) and TRBJ1-2, with no clear D. With 1 base removed from V and 8 bases from J, the gap between germline ends came to 8 bases. The CDR3 runs to 12 residues. Germline-derived CDR1 and CDR2 are LGHDT and YNNKEL (reference sequence). CDR3 region: CASSQVGEGYTF. The CDR3 nucleotides read TGTGCCAGCAGCCAAGTTGGGGAGGGCTACACCTTC.

Regarding this clone: No DNA is shown, since the ends of the CDR3 on it are uncertain; the CDR3 is the one TCRdb lists. The chain is built from TRBV21-1 and TRBJ2-6; TRBD1 is the table's D call and was not checked against the DNA. TRBV21-1 is a listed pseudogene. Both ends counted, the CDR3 spans 18 residues. CDR3 protein: CASSKVTVWASGANVLTF.

V and J are TRBV5-4 and TRBJ2-3; 9 bases map to TRBD2. The CDR3 consists of 15 residues. Germline V gives CDR1 SGHNT, CDR2 YYREEE (reference sequence). The V segment lost 4 bases and the J segment 4 bases; nucleotides outside the gene matches: 7. CDR3 protein: CASSTGGGGSDTQYF. For the CDR3, the DNA is TGTGCCAGCAGCACCGGCGGGGGGGGGTCAGATACGCAGTATTTT.

The chain has TRBV5-4 and TRBJ2-2, with 7 bases fitting TRBD1. V shed 2 bases, J shed 7 bases, and the junction held 8 bases outside the gene matches. The germline V gene has CDR1 SGHNT and CDR2 YYREEE (reference sequence). This CDR3 comprises 15 residues. CDR3 in DNA: TGTGCCAGCAGCTTAGACAGGGTAAATGGCGGGGAGCTGTTTTTT. Amino acids: CASSLDRVNGGELFF.

The rearrangement links TRBV28 to TRBJ2-2; D ambiguous. V was clipped by 8 bases and J by 0 bases, with 13 bases between them. The CDR3 covers 15 residues. Per germline, CDR1 MDHEN and CDR2 SYDVKM. The CDR3 DNA follows: TGTGCCAGCGGGTCGGCGGAGACGAACACCGGGGAGCTGTTTTTT. It translates to CASGSAETNTGELFF.

CDR3 residues: CASRGQSLRTDTQYF. As DNA, the CDR3 is TGTGCCAGTAGAGGACAGTCACTTCGCACAGATACGCAGTATTTT. The chain has TRBV19 and TRBJ2-3; weak D call: TRBD1 (6 bases). The CDR3 spans 15 residues. Germline V gives CDR1 LNHDA, CDR2 SQIVND (reference sequence). V was trimmed by 6 bases and J by 1 base, leaving 14 bases between them.

The gene calls are TRBV7-9 and TRBJ2-7; D might be TRBD2 (6 bases). Trimming left V 2 bases short and J 7 bases short, with 12 bases between. Per the germline V gene, CDR1 is SEHNR and CDR2 is FQNEAQ (reference sequence). This CDR3 region has 13 residues. In DNA form, the CDR3 reads TGTGCCAGCAGCTTATTCGCGGGGCGGGAGCAGTACTTC. It codes for CASSLFAGREQYF.

As concerns this clone: Relative to the germline gene, one junction end is altered; a read error may explain this. The chain has TRBV10-1 and TRBJ1-4, with a tentative D call TRBD1 (5 bases). Germline CDR1 reads WNHNN; CDR2 reads SYGVQD (reference sequence). The CDR3 sequence is 8 residues long. CDR3 sequence reads: CASSGDSF. CDR3 in DNA: TGCGCCAGCAGTGGTGACAGTTTT.

This clone was observed at least ten times. The genes are TRBV5-1 and TRBJ1-1; weak D call: TRBD1 (5 bases). Trimming took 6 bases from V and 5 from J, leaving 20 bases between them. The CDR3 consists of 15 residues. CDR1 is SGHRS and CDR2 is YFSETQ in the germline V gene. The CDR3 spells CASTGARNSKTEAFF. CDR3 sequence (DNA): TGCGCCAGCACTGGGGCTCGGAACTCGAAAACTGAAGCTTTCTTT.

The chain links TRBV5-5 to TRBJ1-6; D unresolved. Germline V gene sequence: CDR1 SGHKS, CDR2 YYEKEE (reference sequence). Trimming removed 0 bases from V and 7 bases from J, with 11 bases in between. There are 15 residues in the CDR3. For the CDR3, the DNA is TGTGCCAGCAGCTTGGGCAAGCCCCACAATTCACCCCTCCACTTT. Protein: CASSLGKPHNSPLHF.

This chain connects TRBV6-5 to TRBJ2-4, with D possibly TRBD2 on 5 matching bases. V dropped 2 bases and J dropped 0 bases, with 11 bases sitting between them. Germline CDR1 reads MNHEY; CDR2 reads SVGAGI. The CDR3 contains 16 residues. The CDR3 DNA reads TGTGCCAGCAGTTACCAGCGGTTCGGAGCCAAAAACATTCAGTACTTC. This encodes CASSYQRFGAKNIQYF.

The chain uses TRBV11-2 and TRBJ2-1, with 9 bases matching TRBD1. CDR1 and CDR2 from the germline V gene are SGHAT and FQNNGV. This CDR3 has 15 amino acids. The junction had 4 bases not matched to a gene; V was cut back by 5 bases and J by 2 bases. CDR3 protein: CASSPDRGTYNEQFF. The CDR3 coding sequence is TGTGCCAGCAGCCCGGACAGGGGAACCTACAATGAGCAGTTCTTC.

This CDR3 reads CASIAGGRDTQYF. As DNA, the CDR3 is TGTGCCAGCATAGCGGGGGGGCGAGATACGCAGTATTTT. The rearrangement links TRBV6-5 to TRBJ2-3; 11 nucleotides line up with TRBD2. The CDR3 is 13 amino acids. Looked up from germline, CDR1 is MNHEY and CDR2 is SVGAGI. The J segment lost 5 bases and the V segment lost 7 bases, leaving 2 bases of the junction unmatched.

The chain recombines TRBV5-1 with TRBJ1-6, with D unclear. Looked up from germline, CDR1 is SGHRS and CDR2 is YFSETQ. The CDR3 is made up of 13 amino acids. Between the trimmed V and J ends, which lost 2 bases and 8 bases, there was a span of 8 bases. CDR3 loop: CASSFDTYSPLHF. DNA for the CDR3: TGCGCCAGCAGCTTTGACACGTATTCACCCCTCCACTTT. The complete variable domain, with remaining parts taken from reference TRBV5-1 and TRBJ1-6, reads KAGVTQTPRYLIKTRGQQVTLSCSPISGHRSVSWYQQTPGQGLQFLFEYFSETQRNKGNFPGRFSGRQFSNSRSEMNVSTLELGDSALYLCASSFDTYSPLHFGNGTRLTVT.

Remarks on this clone: Additional DNA sequences in this sample encode the identical CDR3. This chain uses TRBV10-3 with TRBJ1-1; possibly TRBD1 for D (5 bases). V was pared by 8 bases and J by 0 bases, with 13 bases between. The CDR3 has 14 residues. Germline CDR1 reads ENHRY; CDR2 reads SYGVKD. As DNA, the CDR3 is TGTGCCATCGGAAGGGGAGGCTTGAACACTGAAGCTTTCTTT. Residues: CAIGRGGLNTEAFF.

This clone was detected only a few times. V is TRBV2 and J is TRBJ1-3; tentatively, D is TRBD1 (6 bases). Trimming removed 7 bases from V and 3 bases from J, with 10 bases in between. The CDR3 spans 13 residues. Germline-derived CDR1 and CDR2 are SNHLY and FYNNEI. CDR3 sequence: CASIQGIGNTIYF. The CDR3 DNA follows: TGTGCCAGCATTCAGGGGATTGGAAACACCATATATTTT.

V gene TRBV7-9 combines with J gene TRBJ2-7, with 7 bases that match TRBD1. The CDR3 covers 11 residues. Per the germline V gene, CDR1 is SEHNR and CDR2 is FQNEAQ (reference sequence). V shed 5 bases, J shed 7 bases, and the junction held 2 bases outside the gene matches. The CDR3 is CASSGQVEQYF. CDR3 sequence (DNA): TGTGCCAGCAGCGGACAGGTAGAGCAGTACTTC.

This chain connects TRBV7-6 to TRBJ2-7; 10 bases match TRBD2. The CDR3 sequence is 14 residues long. Germline trimming cut 5 bases from V and 6 bases from J; bases unmatched to any gene: 7. In germline, CDR1 is SGHVS, CDR2 FNYEAQ. The CDR3 loop reads CASSRGAGGGEQYF. CDR3 DNA: TGTGCCAGCAGCAGGGGAGCGGGAGGGGGCGAGCAGTACTTC.

This chain links TRBV10-3 with TRBJ1-2; D unresolved. Trimming took off 2 bases at V and 4 bases at J, with 14 bases between the two ends. This CDR3 comprises 15 residues. Germline CDR1 and CDR2: ENHRY and SYGVKD. DNA for the CDR3: TGTGCCATCAGTGAGCTGGCAGGTTCTCTCTATGGCTACACCTTC. Its protein is CAISELAGSLYGYTF.

The chain combines TRBV27 with TRBJ1-1; 7 positions match TRBD1. CDR1 is MNHEY, CDR2 SMNVEV, per germline (reference sequence). This CDR3 has 13 amino acids. The junction had 6 bases not matched to a gene; V was cut back by 4 bases and J by 7 bases. The CDR3 DNA reads TGTGCCAGCAGTTCCTCCGGGACAGTTGAAGCTTTCTTT. It translates to CASSSSGTVEAFF.

This chain joins TRBV28 and TRBJ1-2; no firm D call. Trimming removed 7 bases at V and 8 bases at J, with 14 bases between. This CDR3 has 12 residues. CDR1 MDHEN and CDR2 SYDVKM come from the germline V gene. Here the CDR3 reads CASTLGGGGYTF. CDR3 sequence (DNA): TGTGCCAGCACCCTGGGAGGTGGGGGCTACACCTTC.

This chain links TRBV30 with TRBJ1-1; D remains ambiguous. CDR3 length: 13 residues. Per the germline V gene, CDR1 is GTSNPN and CDR2 is SVGIG (reference sequence). The V end was cut by 5 bases, the J end by 6 bases, with 16 bases between. The CDR3 reads CAWQVGVSAEAFF. The CDR3 nucleotides read TGTGCCTGGCAGGTAGGCGTAAGTGCTGAAGCTTTCTTT. The entire variable domain, with the rest obtained from reference TRBV30 and TRBJ1-1, is as follows: SQTIHQWPATLVQPVGSPLSLECTVEGTSNPNLYWYRQAAGRGLQLLFYSVGIGQISSEVPQNLSASRPQDRQFILSSKKLLLSDSGFYLCAWQVGVSAEAFFGQGTRLTVV.